A single sample gave rise to the 15 T cell receptor beta chains below, sequenced in a study of blood T cell repertoires in COVID-19. Assay: immunoSEQ multiplex PCR; the TCRdb copy retains only in-frame clones and omits some. The repertoire holds 130,000 to 150,000 clones, with approximately 80% as singletons. The sample comprised peripheral blood. Receptor source: a woman aged 50 to 65 with acute or convalescent COVID-19.

V usage is TRBV29-1 and J usage is TRBJ2-7, with a tentative D call TRBD2 (5 bases). Germline V CDR1 and CDR2: SQVTM, ANQGSEA. Trimming stripped 7 bases from V and 3 bases from J, with 10 bases between. CDR3 length: 11 amino acids. The CDR3 sequence: CSAAGDYEQYF. The CDR3 DNA follows: TGCAGCGCCGCGGGCGACTACGAGCAGTACTTC.

This clone showed up just a few times. The chain uses TRBV6-1 and TRBJ2-7; possibly TRBD1 for D (6 bases). The CDR3 consists of 14 residues. In germline, CDR1 is MNHNS, CDR2 SASEGT. Between the trimmed V and J ends, which lost 1 base and 6 bases, there was a span of 13 bases. This CDR3 reads CASSEVQGQVEQYF. DNA for the CDR3: TGTGCCAGCAGTGAAGTACAGGGCCAGGTCGAGCAGTACTTC.

This clone was seen more than once but under ten times. This sequence joins TRBV2 and TRBJ2-3; 8 nucleotides match TRBD2. The CDR3 is 15 amino acids. CDR1 is SNHLY, CDR2 FYNNEI, per germline. V gave up 5 bases and J gave up 0 bases; unmatched junction bases: 4. CDR3 nucleotide sequence: TGTGCCAGCAGTTACCAGCGGGAGAGCACAGATACGCAGTATTTT. Amino acids: CASSYQRESTDTQYF.

This chain uses TRBV4-2 with TRBJ2-3, with unresolved D. Germline CDR1 reads LGHNA; CDR2 reads YNFKEQ. This CDR3 contains 16 residues. Trimming pared 0 bases from V and 0 bases from J, leaving 10 bases between. CDR3 sequence reads: CASSQESTRSTDTQYF. In nucleotides, the CDR3 is TGTGCCAGCAGCCAAGAAAGTACACGTAGCACAGATACGCAGTATTTT.

In this sample, this clone turned up a few times. The V and J genes are TRBV7-8 and TRBJ1-1, with a possible D match to TRBD1 (5 bases). The V end was cut by 2 bases, the J end by 7 bases, with 20 bases between. The CDR3 extends over 16 amino acids. Germline V gene lookup returns CDR1 SGHVS and CDR2 FQNEAQ. The CDR3 loop reads CASSLRVPAFGGEAFF. The CDR3 nucleotides read TGTGCCAGCAGCTTAAGGGTTCCAGCCTTCGGGGGTGAAGCTTTCTTT.

CDR3 protein: CASSYSVRSGYTF. The CDR3 DNA sequence: TGTGCCAGCAGTTATTCCGTGCGATCCGGCTACACCTTC. This chain links TRBV6-2 or TRBV6-3 with TRBJ1-2; D is undetermined. Germline-derived CDR1 and CDR2 are MNHEY and SVGEGT. CDR3 length: 13 amino acids. The V end was cut by 3 bases, the J end by 8 bases, with 13 bases between.

This chain connects TRBV11-3 to TRBJ2-5; no clear D. The V end lost 6 bases, the J end lost 3 bases, and 11 bases lay between the germline ends. CDR3 length equals 13 residues. Germline V gives CDR1 SGHNT, CDR2 YENEEA. Written as DNA, the CDR3 is TGTGCCAGCAGTCTTACAGTGGAAGAGACCCAGTACTTC. This sequence encodes CASSLTVEETQYF.

This clone turned up a few times. This chain joins TRBV27 and TRBJ2-3; 7 bases match TRBD1. V was clipped by 3 bases and J by 6 bases; unmatched bases: 3. CDR3 length: 13 residues. Germline CDR1 is MNHEY and CDR2 is SMNVEV (reference sequence). CDR3 DNA: TGTGCCAGCAGTTTGAAGGGGGCGGATACGCAGTATTTT. This gives the protein CASSLKGADTQYF.

The chain links TRBV6-6 to TRBJ1-5; no clear D gene. Deletions cut 0 bases from V and 16 bases from J, with 13 bases between. The CDR3 spans 12 residues. Per germline, CDR1 MNHNY and CDR2 SVGAGI (reference sequence). CDR3 bases: TGTGCCAGCAGTTACTCTCGGGGTCTCCAACATTTT. This encodes CASSYSRGLQHF.

The chain couples TRBV7-9 to TRBJ2-7, with TRBD2 as a possible D gene (5 bases). Germline loops: CDR1 SEHNR, CDR2 FQNEAQ (reference sequence). The germline V and J ends were trimmed by 5 bases and 4 bases, with 9 bases remaining between them. The CDR3 extends over 12 amino acids. The CDR3 spells CASSQTGYEQYF. The CDR3 DNA reads as TGTGCCAGCAGCCAAACGGGATACGAGCAGTACTTC.

This chain connects TRBV5-6 to TRBJ2-7, with 14 bases fitting TRBD2. CDR1 is SGHDT, CDR2 YYEEEE, per germline. The CDR3 loop spans 15 amino acids. The V and J ends lost 4 bases and 3 bases, in that order; junction bases with no gene match: 3. The CDR3, as DNA: TGTGCCAGCAGCCGACTAGCGGGGGGGAACTACGAGCAGTACTTC. Translating it yields CASSRLAGGNYEQYF.

The chain links TRBV7-2 to TRBJ2-3, with D tentatively TRBD2 (7 bases). Germline CDR1 SGHTA, CDR2 FQGNSA. V lost 6 bases, J lost 9 bases, and 19 bases lay in between. The CDR3 totals 14 residues. CDR3 region: CASRGGRREETQYF. DNA of the CDR3: TGTGCCAGCAGGGGGGGGCGACGAGAGGAAACGCAGTATTTT.

Written as DNA, the CDR3 is TGTGCCAGCAGCTCCGGACAGGTCGGGGAGCTGTTTTTT. Its translation is CASSSGQVGELFF. The chain links TRBV7-3 to TRBJ2-2; 7 nucleotides match TRBD1. The CDR3 runs 13 residues. The junction had 3 bases not matched to a gene; V was cut back by 4 bases and J by 7 bases. Looked up from germline, CDR1 is SGHTA and CDR2 is FQGTGA.

CDR3 region: CASSSEFPDNEQFF. The CDR3 DNA reads as TGTGCCAGCAGCTCCGAGTTCCCCGACAATGAGCAGTTCTTC. The V call is TRBV11-2, the J call TRBJ2-1; D is ambiguous. Trimming removed 4 bases at V and 5 bases at J, with 12 bases between. CDR1 is SGHAT and CDR2 is FQNNGV in the germline V gene. There are 14 residues in the CDR3. The full variable domain, in which reference TRBV11-2 and TRBJ2-1 provide the parts outside the CDR3, is EAGVAQSPRYKIIEKRQSVAFWCNPISGHATLYWYQQILGQGPKLLIQFQNNGVVDDSQLPKDRFSAERLKGVDSTLKIQPAKLEDSAVYLCASSSEFPDNEQFFGPGTRLTVL.

CDR3 protein: CASSSRGLAAADTQYF. The DNA of the CDR3 is TGTGCCAGCAGCTCCCGCGGGTTAGCGGCGGCAGATACGCAGTATTTT. The chain is built from TRBV7-3 and TRBJ2-3; D possibly corresponds to TRBD2 (6 bases). This CDR3 region has 16 residues. Germline CDR1 reads SGHTA; CDR2 reads FQGTGA. Trimming removed 4 bases from V and 4 bases from J, with 18 bases in between.